The rows below give T cell receptor beta chains drawn from one sample of a study of shared clonotypes between healthy human individuals. TCRdb's copy holds only in-frame clones and misses some; the assay was immunoSEQ multiplex PCR. Here the sample spans around 1,000,000 clones, approximately 80% being singletons. Sequencing input: memory CD4+ T cells from PBMCs. The receptors stem from a man younger than 35 in good health. Some clones in this sample may be carry-over from other donors' samples. CDR3s include the opening cysteine and the closing phenylalanine or tryptophan. Fields, in order: D gene, J gene, V gene, clone size, CDR3 protein, CDR3 DNA. The D gene is left open where the match is weak. Clone size is shown for a subset of rows, as once, few, many or a class of expanded clone.

D: TRBD1
J: TRBJ1-5
V: TRBV28
size: -
CDR3: CAGQGTNSNQPQHF
DNA: TGTGCGGGACAGGGGACAAATAGCAATCAGCCCCAGCATTTT

D: -
J: TRBJ1-1
V: TRBV12-5
size: -
CDR3: CASGLLTGAEAFF
DNA: TGTGCTAGTGGTTTGCTTACCGGGGCTGAAGCTTTCTTT

D: -
J: TRBJ2-7
V: TRBV18
size: -
CDR3: CASSPLGGRGYEQYF
DNA: TGTGCCAGCTCACCCCTCGGGGGTCGGGGCTACGAGCAGTACTTC

D: -
J: TRBJ2-1
V: TRBV9
size: -
CDR3: CASSVDPGVANEQFF
DNA: TGTGCCAGCAGCGTAGACCCGGGAGTTGCCAATGAGCAGTTCTTC

D: -
J: TRBJ1-1
V: TRBV18
size: -
CDR3: CASSPGTPGWRNTEAFF
DNA: TGTGCCAGCTCACCCGGGACACCCGGATGGAGGAACACTGAAGCTTTCTTT

D: TRBD1
J: TRBJ1-1
V: TRBV28
size: -
CDR3: CASRSGGTENTEAFF
DNA: TGTGCCAGCCGATCTGGAGGGACAGAGAACACTGAAGCTTTCTTT

D: TRBD2
J: TRBJ2-1
V: TRBV2
size: -
CDR3: CASRENSGSGTYNEQFF
DNA: TGTGCCAGCAGGGAAAATAGCGGGAGCGGGACCTACAATGAGCAGTTCTTC

D: -
J: TRBJ2-7
V: TRBV30
size: -
CDR3: CAWSRTASSYEQYF
DNA: TGTGCCTGGAGCAGGACAGCGAGCTCCTACGAGCAGTACTTC

D: TRBD1
J: TRBJ2-2
V: TRBV5-1
size: -
CDR3: CASSLEESTGGFPGELFF
DNA: TGCGCCAGCAGCTTGGAAGAGTCGACAGGGGGTTTTCCCGGGGAGCTGTTTTTT

D: -
J: TRBJ2-2
V: TRBV5-6
size: -
CDR3: CASTLAGGTTGELFF
DNA: TGTGCCAGCACCTTGGCTGGAGGAACCACCGGGGAGCTGTTTTTT

D: -
J: TRBJ1-2
V: TRBV28
size: -
CDR3: CASSEQAPNYGYTF
DNA: TGTGCCAGCAGTGAACAGGCCCCTAACTATGGCTACACCTTC

D: TRBD2
J: TRBJ2-7
V: TRBV6-6
size: -
CDR3: CASTNRAGDSYEQYF
DNA: TGTGCCAGCACCAATAGGGCGGGGGACTCCTACGAGCAGTACTTC

D: TRBD2
J: TRBJ2-1
V: TRBV11-1
size: few
CDR3: CASSFALAGVDEQFF
DNA: TGTGCCAGCAGCTTCGCACTAGCGGGAGTGGATGAGCAGTTCTTC

D: -
J: TRBJ2-7
V: TRBV4-3
size: -
CDR3: CASSPPRSEQYF
DNA: TGCGCCAGCAGCCCACCGAGGAGCGAGCAGTACTTC

D: -
J: TRBJ2-7
V: TRBV5-1
size: -
CDR3: CASTEAGIDSEQYF
DNA: TGCGCCAGCACCGAAGCAGGGATTGACTCCGAGCAGTACTTC

D: TRBD1
J: TRBJ1-2
V: TRBV15
size: -
CDR3: CATSRGQGALLGGYTF
DNA: TGTGCCACCAGCAGGGGACAGGGGGCGCTTCTGGGTGGCTACACCTTC

D: -
J: TRBJ1-1
V: TRBV27
size: few
CDR3: CASSFRGEGEAFF
DNA: TGTGCCAGCAGTTTTCGGGGAGAGGGTGAAGCTTTCTTT

D: -
J: TRBJ2-5
V: TRBV28
size: few
CDR3: CASSFGETQYF
DNA: TGTGCCAGCAGTTTCGGGGAGACCCAGTACTTC